This T cell receptor beta chain was recovered during a study of molecular identifiers for immune sequencing clone quantification. Sequencing libraries of naive CD8 cells derived from around 20,000 to 1,000,000 sorted cells with 10%, 30% or 50% RNA. Study-level findings and limits: Clones with over 20 RNA copies captured over 99% of effector molecules but under 1% of naive ones.

Previously described methods and listed TCR primers were employed for the bulk TCR libraries. A single record per CDR3 protein comes from TCRdb applying MiXCR to the PCR reads. The sample lists 88,000 or so distinct CDR3 sequences; about 21% were seen once. Germline values: CDR1 SQVTM, CDR2 ANQGSEA. This CDR3 comprises 16 residues. The ends lost 6 bases at V and 0 bases at J; junction bases unmatched: 7. Comments on this clonotype: What it binds is not known.

The receptor was isolated from a human donor in good health. Some libraries in this study had Jurkat cell RNA spiked in. The rearrangement joins TRBV29-1 to TRBJ2-7; TRBD2 matches at 14 bases. What was sequenced was naive CD8+ T cells from blood, with Jurkat cell RNA spiked in. Subset given: FACS-sorted CD8+CD4-CCR7+CD45RA+ naive T cells. The CDR3 DNA sequence: TGCAGCGTGGTGGGACTAGCGGGGGAGAGCTCCTACGAGCAGTACTTC. This encodes CSVVGLAGESSYEQYF.